These 30 T cell receptor beta chains were all obtained from the same sample, sequenced in a study of blood T cell repertoires in COVID-19. The method was immunoSEQ multiplex PCR; TCRdb's version includes in-frame clones alone and lacks a portion of them. The repertoire consists of approximately 390,000 clones, with just under 90% occurring once and the leading ten covering about 10%. Sequences were obtained from PBMCs or T cells enriched from blood (not recorded which). Every receptor here comes from a woman aged 50 to 65 who had recovered from COVID-19.

The genes are TRBV2 and TRBJ2-3, with 10 bases lining up with TRBD1. The V gene's germline CDR1 is SNHLY and CDR2 FYNNEI. This CDR3 region has 15 residues. Trimming took 6 bases from V and 1 from J; bases not matched to a gene: 4. The CDR3 reads CASRSGTGGTDTQYF. CDR3 coding DNA: TGTGCCAGCAGGTCCGGGACAGGGGGCACAGATACGCAGTATTTT.

This chain links TRBV23-1 with TRBJ2-7; D perhaps matches TRBD2 (5 bases). TRBV23-1 is identified as an open reading frame with a role that is uncertain. This CDR3 has 14 amino acids. V lost 0 bases, J lost 9 bases, and 15 bases lay in between. The CDR3 sequence is CASSQSSEGNAQYF. CDR3 in DNA: TGCGCCAGCAGTCAATCTTCTGAGGGTAACGCGCAGTACTTC.

Comment on this clone: A much bigger clone sits one base away, suggesting this may be a read error. The V call is TRBV10-2, the J call TRBJ2-1, with 8 bases fitting TRBD2. The CDR3 consists of 15 residues. Germline V lookup: CDR1 WSHSY, CDR2 SAAADI. V shed 2 bases, J shed 0 bases, and the junction held 0 bases outside the gene matches. This CDR3 reads CASSERGGSYNEQFF. The CDR3 DNA is TGCGCCAGCAGTGAGCGGGGGGGCTCCTACAATGAGCAGTTCTTC.

The chain joins TRBV30 to TRBJ1-3; the match to TRBD1 covers 7 bases. J lost 4 bases, V lost 5 bases, and 14 bases had no gene match. The CDR3 length is 16 residues. CDR1 is GTSNPN and CDR2 is SVGIG in the germline V gene (reference sequence). DNA for the CDR3: TGTGCCTGGCGAAACAGGGGAGGAATGAGGGGAAACACCATATATTTT. This translates into CAWRNRGGMRGNTIYF.

The rearrangement links TRBV7-2 to TRBJ2-1, with 8 nucleotides matching TRBD2. Germline V gene data show CDR1 as SGHTA and CDR2 as FQGNSA. This CDR3 spans 13 amino acids. V lost 4 bases and J lost 12; bases outside the gene matches: 8. As DNA, the CDR3 is TGTGCCAGCAGCTCCCGGGGGGGGAACGGGCAGTTCTTC. Protein: CASSSRGGNGQFF.

The chain uses TRBV19 and TRBJ1-1, with TRBD1 matching over 8 bases. V was pared by 5 bases and J by 1 base, with 6 bases of the junction left unmatched. Looked up from germline, CDR1 is LNHDA and CDR2 is SQIVND (reference sequence). This CDR3 is 15 amino acids long. CDR3 nucleotide sequence: TGTGCCAGTAGTGCGCAGGGGGCGCGGAACACTGAAGCTTTCTTT. The encoded protein is CASSAQGARNTEAFF. Using reference TRBV19 and TRBJ1-1 for the parts outside the CDR3, the full variable domain is DGGITQSPKYLFRKEGQNVTLSCEQNLNHDAMYWYRQDPGQGLRLIYYSQIVNDFQKGDIAEGYSVSREKKESFPLTVTSAQKNPTAFYLCASSAQGARNTEAFFGQGTRLTVV.

Points on this clone: One junction end does not reproduce the germline sequence, and a read error may be involved. The chain joins TRBV11-2 to TRBJ2-1; the D gene is possibly TRBD2 (5 bases). Germline V CDR1 and CDR2: SGHAT, FQNNGV. There are 14 residues in the CDR3. The CDR3: CASSLVGSYNEQFF. CDR3 nucleotide sequence: TGTGCCAGCAGTTTAGTGGGGAGCTACAATGAGCAGTTCTTC.

The V gene is TRBV19, the J gene TRBJ1-5; 7 bases fit TRBD1. Losses at the gene ends were 11 bases for V and 4 bases for J; bases not matched to a gene: 20. Germline values: CDR1 LNHDA, CDR2 SQIVND (reference sequence). There are 17 residues in the CDR3. The CDR3 loop reads CAGIRGTGVMENQPQHF. The CDR3, as DNA: TGTGCCGGAATCCGGGGTACAGGGGTGATGGAGAATCAGCCCCAGCATTTT.

J is TRBJ2-2 and V is TRBV24-1, with 9 bases fitting TRBD2. This CDR3 contains 17 residues. Germline CDR1 is KGHDR and CDR2 is SFDVKD. The V segment lost 4 bases and the J segment 3 bases; nucleotides outside the gene matches: 8. The CDR3 loop reads CATSDPLSGGHTGELFF. The CDR3 bases are TGTGCCACCAGTGACCCTCTTAGCGGGGGACACACCGGGGAGCTGTTTTTT.

The chain carries TRBV11-2 and TRBJ2-2; D ambiguous. This CDR3 has 13 amino acids. Germline V gives CDR1 SGHAT, CDR2 FQNNGV. Trimming removed 5 bases at V and 6 bases at J, with 10 bases between. CDR3 sequence reads: CASSPDLAGELFF. CDR3 DNA: TGTGCCAGCAGCCCTGACTTGGCCGGGGAGCTGTTTTTT.

CDR3: CASSLGGYGYTF. The CDR3 nucleotides are TGTGCCAGCAGCTTAGGAGGATATGGCTACACCTTC. V is TRBV7-9 and J is TRBJ1-2; unclear D gene. This CDR3 has 12 residues. Trimming took 1 base from V and 5 from J, leaving 5 bases between them. Germline CDR1 is SEHNR and CDR2 is FQNEAQ (reference sequence).

The V call is TRBV3-1 (or the pseudogene TRBV3-2), the J call TRBJ1-1; D is possibly TRBD1 (6 bases). From germline, CDR1 is LGHDT and CDR2 YNNKEL (reference sequence). V was cut by 4 bases and J by 3 bases, with 15 bases left in between. There are 15 residues in the CDR3. CDR3 loop: CASSRPTGSDTEAFF. DNA for the CDR3: TGTGCCAGCAGCCGACCTACAGGGAGCGACACTGAAGCTTTCTTT.

The V and J genes are TRBV30 and TRBJ1-4; TRBD1 matches 11 bases. This CDR3 comprises 14 residues. Germline trimming cut 8 bases from V and 1 base from J; bases unmatched to any gene: 3. CDR1 GTSNPN and CDR2 SVGIG come from the germline V gene (reference sequence). The CDR3 DNA sequence: TGTGCCGGACAGGGGGCAGTAACTAATGAAAAACTGTTTTTT. This codes for CAGQGAVTNEKLFF. The full variable domain, rest sourced from reference TRBV30 and TRBJ1-4, is SQTIHQWPATLVQPVGSPLSLECTVEGTSNPNLYWYRQAAGRGLQLLFYSVGIGQISSEVPQNLSASRPQDRQFILSSKKLLLSDSGFYLCAGQGAVTNEKLFFGSGTQLSVL.

The CDR3 is CASSEQSLAKNIQYF. The DNA of the CDR3 is TGTGCCAGTAGTGAACAGTCACTAGCCAAAAACATTCAGTACTTC. V gene TRBV19 combines with J gene TRBJ2-4; D unclear. V gave up 5 bases and J gave up 0 bases, with 11 bases separating them. From germline, CDR1 is LNHDA and CDR2 SQIVND (reference sequence). The CDR3 sequence is 15 residues long.

V gene TRBV7-9 combines with J gene TRBJ2-1; the match to TRBD1 covers 7 bases. Unmatched junction bases numbered 3, after V lost 5 bases and J lost 5 bases. The CDR3 is 13 amino acids. Germline CDR1 SEHNR, CDR2 FQNEAQ (reference sequence). The DNA of the CDR3 is TGTGCCAGCAGCCTCACAGGGGACAATGAGCAGTTCTTC. As protein: CASSLTGDNEQFF.

The chain links TRBV5-6 to TRBJ1-5; a possible D gene is TRBD1 (6 bases). Germline V CDR1 and CDR2: SGHDT, YYEEEE. Trimming took 4 bases from V and 2 from J, leaving 13 bases between them. The length of the CDR3 is 15 residues. The CDR3: CASSHGQSRNQPQHF. The CDR3 nucleotides read TGTGCCAGCAGCCACGGACAGAGCCGCAATCAGCCCCAGCATTTT.

With regard to this clone: Other DNA sequences in the sample encode the same CDR3. The chain combines TRBV5-1 with TRBJ1-6; TRBD1 matches at 11 bases. The V and J ends lost 0 bases and 7 bases, in that order; junction bases with no gene match: 3. The germline V gene encodes CDR1 SGHRS and CDR2 YFSETQ. This CDR3 region has 16 residues. This chain's CDR3 is CASSLEGDRGNSPLHF. CDR3 sequence (DNA): TGCGCCAGCAGCTTGGAGGGGGACAGGGGGAATTCACCCCTCCACTTT.

The chain recombines TRBV5-5 with TRBJ2-2; 12 bases line up with TRBD2. CDR3 size: 16 residues. The trim removed 4 bases at V and 1 base at J, leaving 2 bases unmatched. CDR1 and CDR2 from the germline V gene are SGHKS and YYEKEE (reference sequence). CDR3 residues: CASSLGLAGNTGELFF. The CDR3 coding sequence is TGTGCCAGCAGCCTGGGACTAGCGGGGAACACCGGGGAGCTGTTTTTT.

The chain employs TRBV7-9 and TRBJ2-2, with 7 bases matching TRBD1. CDR1 is SEHNR, CDR2 FQNEAQ, per germline (reference sequence). The CDR3 extends over 16 amino acids. The V gene end was trimmed by 0 bases and the J gene end by 0 bases; junction bases not matched to a gene: 1. CDR3: CASSLAGTANTGELFF. The CDR3 DNA reads as TGTGCCAGCAGCTTAGCCGGGACAGCGAACACCGGGGAGCTGTTTTTT.

The chain has TRBV6-4 and TRBJ1-1; 9 bases fit TRBD1. V was pared by 6 bases and J by 5 bases, with 4 bases of the junction left unmatched. Germline values: CDR1 MRHNA, CDR2 SNTAGT. The CDR3 runs to 13 residues. CDR3 region: CASRAGTGTEAFF. CDR3 bases: TGTGCCAGCAGGGCCGGGACAGGGACTGAAGCTTTCTTT.

The chain combines TRBV25-1 with TRBJ2-5; D gene uncertain. Between the trimmed V and J ends, which lost 4 bases and 2 bases, there was a span of 8 bases. Germline lookup yields CDR1 MGHDK and CDR2 SYGVNS. The CDR3 has 13 residues. CDR3 amino acids: CASSAGQQETQYF. The DNA of the CDR3 is TGTGCCAGCAGTGCCGGTCAACAAGAGACCCAGTACTTC. Full variable domain (missing parts from reference TRBV25-1 and TRBJ2-5): EADIYQTPRYLVIGTGKKITLECSQTMGHDKMYWYQQDPGMELHLIHYSYGVNSTEKGDLSSESTVSRIRTEHFPLTLESARPSHTSQYLCASSAGQQETQYFGPGTRLLVL.

The chain carries TRBV5-1 and TRBJ1-3; the D gene is possibly TRBD1 (5 bases). With 0 bases removed from V and 2 bases from J, the gap between germline ends came to 12 bases. CDR1 and CDR2 from the germline V gene are SGHRS and YFSETQ. The CDR3 length is 16 residues. The CDR3 DNA reads as TGCGCCAGCAGCTTGGGGCCTCTAGGGGCTGGAAACACCATATATTTT. Protein sequence: CASSLGPLGAGNTIYF.

The V gene is TRBV10-1, the J gene TRBJ1-2; possibly TRBD1 for D (5 bases). Between the trimmed V and J ends, which lost 5 bases and 1 base, there was a span of 8 bases. The CDR3 spans 13 residues. CDR1 is WNHNN, CDR2 SYGVQD, per germline (reference sequence). The CDR3 DNA sequence: TGCGCCAGCAGTCGGGACTATAACTATGGCTACACCTTC. Its translation: CASSRDYNYGYTF.

This clone appeared a single time. The V call is TRBV29-1, the J call TRBJ1-2; no clear D. From germline, CDR1 is SQVTM and CDR2 ANQGSEA. The V gene lost 6 bases and the J gene lost 8 bases, with 16 bases spanning the gap. The CDR3 runs to 12 residues. CDR3 in amino acids: CSVPPGLNGYTF. The CDR3 DNA reads as TGCAGCGTCCCGCCCGGTTTGAACGGCTACACCTTC.

This sequence joins TRBV25-1 and TRBJ2-1, with TRBD2 identical over 8 bases. Germline values: CDR1 MGHDK, CDR2 SYGVNS. Trimming at V came to 3 bases and at J to 6 bases, leaving 7 bases not matched to a gene. The CDR3 covers 15 residues. This CDR3 reads CASSDPRTSSNEQFF. CDR3 DNA sequence: TGTGCCAGCAGTGACCCCAGGACTAGCAGCAATGAGCAGTTCTTC.

The chain couples TRBV3-1 (or the pseudogene TRBV3-2) to TRBJ1-2; D gene uncertain. From germline, CDR1 is LGHDT and CDR2 YNNKEL (reference sequence). CDR3 length equals 12 residues. Trimming removed 4 bases from V and 1 base from J, with 4 bases in between. The CDR3 region has the DNA TGTGCCAGCAGCCTAAATAACTATGGCTACACCTTC. This gives the protein CASSLNNYGYTF.

The chain joins TRBV19 to TRBJ1-2, with no clear D. The CDR3 is 13 amino acids. The V and J ends lost 0 bases and 7 bases respectively, with 9 bases between them. Germline CDR1 and CDR2: LNHDA and SQIVND (reference sequence). The chain's CDR3 is CASSIDVGVGYTF. DNA of the CDR3: TGTGCCAGTAGTATAGATGTCGGGGTTGGCTACACCTTC.

V and J are TRBV10-2 and TRBJ1-1, with a tentative D call TRBD1 (6 bases). The ends were cut back, 8 bases at V and 1 base at J, with 20 bases in the middle. In germline, CDR1 is WSHSY, CDR2 SAAADI. The length of the CDR3 is 16 residues. In nucleotides, the CDR3 is TGCGCCAGCTGTACAGGGACCCGATCCCGGAACACTGAAGCTTTCTTT. Protein product: CASCTGTRSRNTEAFF.

The genes are TRBV28 and TRBJ1-2; 8 nucleotides line up with TRBD1. The CDR3 sequence is 15 residues long. Germline V gene lookup returns CDR1 MDHEN and CDR2 SYDVKM. J gave up 5 bases and V 7 bases, and 12 bases lay outside the gene matches. CDR3 amino acids: CASTSTGTGNYGYTF. In nucleotides, the CDR3 is TGTGCCAGCACCAGTACCGGGACAGGAAATTATGGCTACACCTTC.

V and J are TRBV5-1 and TRBJ1-1, with D possibly TRBD1 on 5 matching bases. This CDR3 has 14 residues. Trimming removed 0 bases from V and 6 bases from J, with 12 bases in between. Per germline, CDR1 SGHRS and CDR2 YFSETQ. This CDR3 reads CASSLEPQDPEAFF. CDR3 DNA: TGCGCCAGCAGCTTGGAACCACAGGATCCTGAAGCTTTCTTT.